This entry concerns a single T cell receptor beta chain. This clone turned up a few times. The antigen this receptor binds is unknown. Qualities for individual bases were not recorded, and no much larger clone is one base off. The data originate from a study of metastatic and nonmetastatic thyroid tumors (dated by TCRdb to 2020 to 2021). In terms of the full investigation: Repertoires were compared across peripheral blood and tumor or nodule tissue samples from malignant and benign thyroid patients.

No patient had received any treatment before thyroid surgery. Using T-cell receptor beta sequencing, the study looked back at clinical samples from patients collected from the early 2010s to the late 2010s. Overall study results and their limits: In both blood and tumor samples, malignant tumors were reported to have significantly higher TCR beta diversity than benign nodules.

Library construction relied on PCR. The data were produced on an Illumina HiSeq 4000. High-throughput sequencing was used to profile the TCR beta-chain CDR3 region of each patient. The original pipeline was this. A classifier to discriminate distant-metastatic papillary thyroid cancer patients was built from CDR3 differences across clinicopathological groups. The Shannon index was used to measure repertoire diversity, and the Morisita-Horn index was used to measure how similar tumor and blood repertoires were. In TCRdb, the public reads were trimmed at Q25 with fastp and aligned with MiXCR, with productive beta chains retained. Here the V and J calls rest on TCRdb's processing, not on the authors' analysis. For this sample there are 11,000 or so clones; less than 30% appear just once. 9.8% of the sample is taken by the ten largest. V and J lose 10 bases and 1 base, and a span of 13 bases separates them. The CDR3, from cysteine to phenylalanine, totals 14 residues. Solely the CDR3 DNA is kept, with 42 bases framed from the first base. As encoded in the germline V gene (reference sequence), CDR1 is LNHDA while CDR2 is SQIVND.

This TCR came from a female donor with papillary thyroid cancer or a benign thyroid nodule (not recorded which). Some clones in this sample may be carry-over from other donors' samples. The chain uses TRBV19 and TRBJ2-2; the D gene cannot be resolved reliably. Material: tumor tissue. The sequenced DNA is TGTGCCACCCGGTCCCTCGGGAACACCGGGGAGCTGTTTTTT. Translated, this is CATRSLGNTGELFF. The variable domain in full, with residues beyond the CDR3 obtained from the reference TRBV19 and TRBJ2-2 genes, is DGGITQSPKYLFRKEGQNVTLSCEQNLNHDAMYWYRQDPGQGLRLIYYSQIVNDFQKGDIAEGYSVSREKKESFPLTVTSAQKNPTAFYLCATRSLGNTGELFFGEGSRLTVL.